This is a list of T cell receptor beta chains from one sample in a study of siplizumab effects on memory and regulatory T cells. Assay: immunoSEQ multiplex PCR; the TCRdb copy retains only in-frame clones and omits some. Among about 100,000 clones listed, about 91% were seen once. Sequencing used Tregs sorted from blood. The receptors come from a human donor in good health. Both conserved end residues are part of each CDR3. The D gene is left open where the match is weak.

j_call v_call d_call cdr3_aa
TRBJ1-2 TRBV19 . CASSRAGVGYTF
TRBJ1-2 TRBV6-1 . CASKNTQGRAYGYTF
TRBJ2-5 TRBV20-1 . CSASGETQYF
TRBJ1-1 TRBV6-6 . CASSLLGGGTEAFF
TRBJ1-1 TRBV6-5 TRBD1 CASSPWTGGATEAFF
TRBJ1-2 TRBV7-9 . CASNRIRRGANYGYTF
TRBJ2-6 TRBV19 TRBD2 CASSIAGAGANVLTF
TRBJ2-1 TRBV7-6 . CASSRSAGASYNEQFF
TRBJ2-7 TRBV7-9 . CASSKDGVLVQYF
TRBJ2-1 TRBV11-2 . CASSEQGFNEQFF
TRBJ2-3 TRBV7-9 . CASSRPVGSTDTQYF
TRBJ1-4 TRBV10-1 TRBD1 CASSESWRGTGGGTGPGGHEKLFF
TRBJ1-1 TRBV6-5 . CASTNTPYTEAFF
TRBJ2-1 TRBV9 TRBD2 CASSVAGRGSYNEQFF
TRBJ1-6 TRBV15 . CATSLLGMDNSPLHF
TRBJ2-1 TRBV4-1 TRBD1 CASRTGTALGSEQFF
TRBJ2-2 TRBV2 TRBD2 CASKEAGTNTGELFF
TRBJ2-1 TRBV19 . CASSTLDFAPNNEQFF
TRBJ2-1 TRBV6-5 TRBD2 CASSRTSGNYNEQFF
TRBJ2-5 TRBV7-9 . CASSSPTPKDETQYF
TRBJ2-1 TRBV19 TRBD2 CASSPTTSGGQFF
TRBJ2-7 TRBV10-3 TRBD1 CAISEQGARTYEQYF
TRBJ1-2 TRBV29-1 . CSVVGLNYGYTF
TRBJ2-3 TRBV7-2 TRBD2 CASSETSGRTDTQYF
TRBJ2-6 TRBV9 . CASSVGPSSSGANVLTF
TRBJ2-7 TRBV7-9 TRBD2 CASSLAQGLGDYEQYF
TRBJ2-1 TRBV5-1 TRBD2 CASSSGTSGRYYNEQFF
TRBJ1-5 TRBV6-1 . CASSAGPDQPQHF
TRBJ1-4 TRBV19 . CASSITYFNEKLFF
TRBJ2-1 TRBV6-1 TRBD1 CASRATGGAYNEQFF
TRBJ2-1 TRBV11-2 . CASSTRTPSYEQFF
TRBJ2-3 TRBV5-4 TRBD2 CASSLFGRATDTQYF
TRBJ2-6 TRBV19 . CASSIARRANVLTF
TRBJ1-2 TRBV18 . CASSQQDTDYTF
TRBJ2-1 TRBV5-1 . CASSLYNEQFF
TRBJ1-2 TRBV5-4 . CASSLVVEGGYTF
TRBJ2-1 TRBV5-1 . CASSHFGVANEQFF
TRBJ1-1 TRBV19 TRBD1 CASSIRGLLTEAFF
TRBJ2-5 TRBV5-1 TRBD2 CASGTSQETQYF
TRBJ2-5 TRBV2 TRBD1 CASSESGRGPVTQYF
TRBJ2-7 TRBV27 . CASSPRLVSAYEQYF
. TRBV27 . CASSLSGGSPPKTQYF
TRBJ1-2 TRBV28 TRBD1 CASSLLDRGIRGYTF
TRBJ2-1 TRBV10-1 TRBD2 CASSGLAGSYNEQFF
TRBJ1-6 TRBV5-1 . CASRGDARSPLHF
TRBJ1-1 TRBV5-6 . CASSFELTEAFF
TRBJ2-1 TRBV7-9 TRBD2 CASSMRTSGSLDEQFF
TRBJ1-1 TRBV10-1 . CASSESPDTEAFF
TRBJ2-7 TRBV15 TRBD2 CATSRGLAGGTVGYEQYF
TRBJ2-1 TRBV19 . CASSMGGIDRSEQFF